Listed below are T cell receptor beta chains from one sample, sequenced in a study of CD8 T cells in Susac syndrome. TCRdb re-called the immunoSEQ multiplex PCR reads with MiXCR, one entry per CDR3 protein. The profile shows a few hundred thousand distinct CDR3 sequences, about 95% of them singletons. The sequenced sample was CD4+ T cells from PBMCs. Receptors originate from a human donor with multiple sclerosis. Both conserved end residues are part of each CDR3. A D gene is named only where the DNA matches it firmly. The size of a clone is reported for some rows only, either as once, few or many, or as a class for expanded clones.

d_gene,abundance,j_gene,v_gene,len,CDR3aa,CDR3nt
TRBD1,once,TRBJ2-4,TRBV20-1,14,CSAPDRAGMDIQYF,TGCAGTGCTCCCGACAGGGCAGGGATGGACATTCAGTACTTC
.,.,TRBJ2-5,TRBV2,17,CASSISRDSLWGETQYF,TGTGCCAGCAGTATATCCCGGGACTCATTATGGGGAGAGACCCAGTACTTC
TRBD2,.,TRBJ2-5,TRBV15,20,CATSPTGTSGGRFWEETQYF,TGTGCCACCAGCCCGACCGGGACTAGCGGGGGGAGATTTTGGGAAGAGACCCAGTACTTC
.,.,TRBJ2-1,TRBV10-3,12,CAISAGGHEQFF,TGTGCCATCAGTGCAGGGGGGCATGAGCAGTTCTTC
.,.,TRBJ1-2,TRBV29-1,17,CSVEGFAGTPLDYGYTF,TGCAGCGTTGAGGGCTTCGCCGGGACCCCTCTGGATTATGGCTACACCTTC
.,.,TRBJ2-7,TRBV20-1,16,CSARDEHSQPWDEQYF,TGCAGTGCTAGAGATGAGCACAGCCAGCCTTGGGACGAGCAGTACTTC
.,.,TRBJ1-2,TRBV30,13,CAWSEHEAYGYTF,TGTGCCTGGAGCGAACACGAGGCCTATGGCTACACCTTC
.,once,TRBJ1-6,TRBV23-1,13,CASSQYGESPLHF,TGCGCCAGCAGTCAATATGGGGAATCACCCCTCCACTTT
.,.,TRBJ2-7,TRBV29-1,13,CSVVHPGSYEQYF,TGCAGCGTTGTCCACCCCGGCTCCTACGAGCAGTACTTC
.,.,TRBJ2-4,TRBV20-1,13,CSARGIAKNIQYF,TGCAGTGCAAGGGGGATAGCCAAAAACATTCAGTACTTC
.,.,TRBJ1-1,TRBV7-2,13,CASSSGVNTEAFF,TGTGCCAGCAGCTCCGGGGTTAACACTGAAGCTTTCTTT
.,.,TRBJ2-3,TRBV29-1,12,CSAGQSTDTQYF,TGCAGCGCTGGACAGAGCACAGATACGCAGTATTTT
.,.,TRBJ2-1,TRBV19,11,CASRQENEQFF,TGTGCCAGTCGACAGGAGAATGAGCAGTTCTTC
TRBD2,.,TRBJ2-7,TRBV4-2,17,CASSQDQTSGGIYEQYF,TGTGCCAGCAGCCAAGATCAGACTAGCGGGGGGATCTACGAGCAGTACTTC
TRBD1,.,TRBJ1-6,TRBV2,14,CASSGEGARSPLHF,TGTGCCAGCAGTGGGGAGGGGGCTCGTTCACCCCTCCACTTT
TRBD2,.,TRBJ2-4,TRBV5-4,16,CASSLDSGGTKNIQYF,TGTGCCAGCAGCTTGGATAGCGGGGGGACCAAAAACATTCAGTACTTC
TRBD2,.,TRBJ2-3,TRBV5-6,15,CASSYAGTSGDTQYF,TGTGCCAGCAGCTACGCCGGGACTAGTGGAGATACGCAGTATTTT
TRBD2,.,TRBJ2-3,TRBV4-1,15,CASSAELAETDTQYF,TGCGCCAGCAGCGCGGAACTAGCGGAGACAGATACGCAGTATTTT
TRBD1,.,TRBJ1-2,TRBV30,15,CAWIGQGGVYYGYTF,TGTGCCTGGATTGGACAGGGAGGCGTGTATTATGGCTACACCTTC
TRBD1,.,TRBJ2-5,TRBV9,18,CASSPPPGTGSHQETQYF,TGTGCCAGCAGCCCACCCCCCGGGACAGGGTCACACCAAGAGACCCAGTACTTC
.,once,TRBJ2-4,TRBV2,16,CASSAVAGRRLGIQYF,TGTGCCAGCAGTGCCGTGGCCGGACGGAGGCTGGGGATTCAGTACTTC